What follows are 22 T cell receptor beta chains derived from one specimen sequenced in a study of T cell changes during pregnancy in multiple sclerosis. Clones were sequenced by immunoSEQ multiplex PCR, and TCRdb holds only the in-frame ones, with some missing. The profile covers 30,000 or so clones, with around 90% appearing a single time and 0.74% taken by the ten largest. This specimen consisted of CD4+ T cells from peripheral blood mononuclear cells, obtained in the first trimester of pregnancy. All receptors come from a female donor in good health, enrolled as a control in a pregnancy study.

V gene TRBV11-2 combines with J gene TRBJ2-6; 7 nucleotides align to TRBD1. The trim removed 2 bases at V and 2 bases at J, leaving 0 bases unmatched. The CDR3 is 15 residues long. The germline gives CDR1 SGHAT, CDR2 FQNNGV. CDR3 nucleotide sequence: TGTGCCAGCAGCTTACAGGGGGCTGGGGCCAACGTCCTGACTTTC. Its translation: CASSLQGAGANVLTF. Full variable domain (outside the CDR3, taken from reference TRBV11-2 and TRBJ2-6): EAGVAQSPRYKIIEKRQSVAFWCNPISGHATLYWYQQILGQGPKLLIQFQNNGVVDDSQLPKDRFSAERLKGVDSTLKIQPAKLEDSAVYLCASSLQGAGANVLTFGAGSRLTVL.

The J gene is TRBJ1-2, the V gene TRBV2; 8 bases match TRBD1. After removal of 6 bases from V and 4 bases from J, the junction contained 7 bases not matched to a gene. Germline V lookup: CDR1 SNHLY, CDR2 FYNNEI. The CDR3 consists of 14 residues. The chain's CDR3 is CASSTGGEFYGYTF. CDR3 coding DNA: TGTGCCAGCAGCACAGGGGGAGAATTCTATGGCTACACCTTC. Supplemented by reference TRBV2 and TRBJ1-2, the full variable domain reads EPEVTQTPSHQVTQMGQEVILRCVPISNHLYFYWYRQILGQKVEFLVSFYNNEISEKSEIFDDQFSVERPDGSNFTLKIRSTKLEDSAMYFCASSTGGEFYGYTFGSGTRLTVV.

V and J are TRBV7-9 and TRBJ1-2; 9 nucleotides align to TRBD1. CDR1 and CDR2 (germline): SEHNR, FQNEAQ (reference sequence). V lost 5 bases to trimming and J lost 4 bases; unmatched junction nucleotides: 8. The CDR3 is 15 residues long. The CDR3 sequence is CASSRGQGSIYGYTF. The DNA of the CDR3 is TGTGCCAGCAGCCGTGGACAGGGGTCAATCTATGGCTACACCTTC. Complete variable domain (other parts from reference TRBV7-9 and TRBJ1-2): DTGVSQNPRHKITKRGQNVTFRCDPISEHNRLYWYRQTLGQGPEFLTYFQNEAQLEKSRLLSDRFSAERPKGSFSTLEIQRTEQGDSAMYLCASSRGQGSIYGYTFGSGTRLTVV.

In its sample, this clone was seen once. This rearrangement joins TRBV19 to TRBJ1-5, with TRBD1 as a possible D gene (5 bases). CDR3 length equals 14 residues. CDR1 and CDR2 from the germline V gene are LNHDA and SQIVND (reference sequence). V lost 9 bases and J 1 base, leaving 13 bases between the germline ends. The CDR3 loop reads CASRGGVSNQPQHF. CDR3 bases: TGTGCCAGCCGTGGGGGGGTAAGCAATCAGCCCCAGCATTTT. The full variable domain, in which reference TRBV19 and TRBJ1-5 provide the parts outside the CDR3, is DGGITQSPKYLFRKEGQNVTLSCEQNLNHDAMYWYRQDPGQGLRLIYYSQIVNDFQKGDIAEGYSVSREKKESFPLTVTSAQKNPTAFYLCASRGGVSNQPQHFGDGTRLSIL.

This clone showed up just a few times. Here the CDR3 reads CATQGTGDEKLFF. The CDR3 DNA reads TGTGCCACCCAGGGGACAGGGGATGAAAAACTGTTTTTT. The rearrangement links TRBV15 to TRBJ1-4; TRBD1 aligns across 10 bases. From germline, CDR1 is LNHNV and CDR2 YYDKDF (reference sequence). The CDR3 runs 13 residues. V dropped 8 bases and J dropped 6; count of bases not matched to a gene: 3.

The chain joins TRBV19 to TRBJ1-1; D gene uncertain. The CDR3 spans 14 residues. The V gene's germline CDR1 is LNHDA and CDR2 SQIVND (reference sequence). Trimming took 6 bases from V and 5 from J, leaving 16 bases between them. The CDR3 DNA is TGTGCCAGTAGCCCCCGGGCGGGGAGAACTGAAGCTTTCTTT. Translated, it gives CASSPRAGRTEAFF.

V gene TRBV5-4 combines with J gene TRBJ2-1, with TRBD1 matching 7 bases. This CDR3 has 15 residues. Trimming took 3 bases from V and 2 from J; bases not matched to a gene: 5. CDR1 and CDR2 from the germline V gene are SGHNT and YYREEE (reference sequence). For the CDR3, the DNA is TGTGCCAGCAGCTCGACAGGGACCCCCTACAATGAGCAGTTCTTC. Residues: CASSSTGTPYNEQFF.

The CDR3: CAWSLTASQGGYTF. CDR3 sequence (DNA): TGTGCCTGGAGTTTAACCGCCTCCCAGGGAGGCTACACCTTC. The rearrangement links TRBV30 to TRBJ1-2; D may be TRBD1 (5 bases). Germline CDR1 GTSNPN, CDR2 SVGIG (reference sequence). The length of the CDR3 is 14 residues. V was pared by 2 bases and J by 8 bases, with 18 bases between.

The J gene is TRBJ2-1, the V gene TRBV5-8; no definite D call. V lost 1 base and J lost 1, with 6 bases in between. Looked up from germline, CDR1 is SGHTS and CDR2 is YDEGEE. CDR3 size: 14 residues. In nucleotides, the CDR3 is TGTGCCAGCAGCTTGTCCGGTTCCTACAATGAGCAGTTCTTC. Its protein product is CASSLSGSYNEQFF.

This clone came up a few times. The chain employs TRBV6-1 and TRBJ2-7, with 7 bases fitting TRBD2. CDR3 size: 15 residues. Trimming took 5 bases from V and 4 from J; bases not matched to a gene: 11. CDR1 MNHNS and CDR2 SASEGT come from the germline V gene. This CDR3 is CASSPVGRGLYEQYF. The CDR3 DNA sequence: TGTGCCAGCAGTCCCGTGGGAAGGGGACTATACGAGCAGTACTTC.

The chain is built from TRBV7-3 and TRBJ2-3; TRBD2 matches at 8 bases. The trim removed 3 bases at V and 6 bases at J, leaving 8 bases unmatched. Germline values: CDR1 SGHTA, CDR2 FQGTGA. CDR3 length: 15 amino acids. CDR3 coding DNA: TGTGCCAGCAGCTTGGATGCAGCGGGGGTGGATACGCAGTATTTT. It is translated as CASSLDAAGVDTQYF.

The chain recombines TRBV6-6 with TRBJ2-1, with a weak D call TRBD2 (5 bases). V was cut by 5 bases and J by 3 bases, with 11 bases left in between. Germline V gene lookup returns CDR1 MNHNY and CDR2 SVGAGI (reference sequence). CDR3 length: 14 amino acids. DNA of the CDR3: TGTGCCAGCAGTACGAGCCGGGACTACAATGAGCAGTTCTTC. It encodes CASSTSRDYNEQFF.

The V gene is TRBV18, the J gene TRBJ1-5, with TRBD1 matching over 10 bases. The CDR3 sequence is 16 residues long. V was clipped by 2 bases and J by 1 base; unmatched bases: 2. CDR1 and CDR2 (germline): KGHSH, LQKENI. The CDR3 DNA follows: TGTGCCAGCTCACCATCGACAGGGGGCAGCAATCAGCCCCAGCATTTT. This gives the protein CASSPSTGGSNQPQHF.

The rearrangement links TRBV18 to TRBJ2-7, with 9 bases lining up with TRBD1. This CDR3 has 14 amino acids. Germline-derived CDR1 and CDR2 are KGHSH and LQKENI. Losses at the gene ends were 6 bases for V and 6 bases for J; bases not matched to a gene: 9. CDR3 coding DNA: TGTGCCAGCTCGTCGGACAGGGGATCGCGCGAGCAGTACTTC. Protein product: CASSSDRGSREQYF.

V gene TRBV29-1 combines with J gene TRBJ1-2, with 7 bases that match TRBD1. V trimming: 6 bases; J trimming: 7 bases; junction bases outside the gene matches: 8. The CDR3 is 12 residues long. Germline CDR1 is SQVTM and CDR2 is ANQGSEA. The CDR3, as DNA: TGCAGCGTAGGGGACAGCGTCCCTGGCTACACCTTC. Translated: CSVGDSVPGYTF.

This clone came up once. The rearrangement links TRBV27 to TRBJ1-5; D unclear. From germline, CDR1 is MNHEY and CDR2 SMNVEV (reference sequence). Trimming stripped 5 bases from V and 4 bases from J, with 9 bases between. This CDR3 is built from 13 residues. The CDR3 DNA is TGTGCCAGCAGTCCGACTCTAAATCAGCCCCAGCATTTT. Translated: CASSPTLNQPQHF.

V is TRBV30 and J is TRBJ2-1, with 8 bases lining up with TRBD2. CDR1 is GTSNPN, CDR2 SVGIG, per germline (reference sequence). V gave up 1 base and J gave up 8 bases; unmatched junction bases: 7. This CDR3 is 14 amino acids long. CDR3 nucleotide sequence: TGTGCCTGGAGTGCGGGGACTAGTCTCTATGAGCAGTTCTTC. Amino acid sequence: CAWSAGTSLYEQFF.

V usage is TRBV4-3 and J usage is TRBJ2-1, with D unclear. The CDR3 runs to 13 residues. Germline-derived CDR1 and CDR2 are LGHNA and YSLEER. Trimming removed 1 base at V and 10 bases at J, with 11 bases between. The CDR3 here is CASSQALDGEQFF. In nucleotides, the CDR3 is TGCGCCAGCAGCCAAGCGTTAGACGGGGAGCAGTTCTTC.

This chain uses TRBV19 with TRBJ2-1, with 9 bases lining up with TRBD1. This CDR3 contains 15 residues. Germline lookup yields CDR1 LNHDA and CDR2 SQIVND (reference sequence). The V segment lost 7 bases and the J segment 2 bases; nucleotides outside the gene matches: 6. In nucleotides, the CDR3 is TGTGCCAGTATTTCCGACAGGGGGACCTACAATGAGCAGTTCTTC. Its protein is CASISDRGTYNEQFF.

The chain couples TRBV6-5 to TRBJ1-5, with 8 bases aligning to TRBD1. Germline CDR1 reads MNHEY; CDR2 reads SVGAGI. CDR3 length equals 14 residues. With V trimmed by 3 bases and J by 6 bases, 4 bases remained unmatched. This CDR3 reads CASSYLTGAQPQHF. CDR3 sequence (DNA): TGTGCCAGCAGTTATTTGACAGGGGCTCAGCCCCAGCATTTT.

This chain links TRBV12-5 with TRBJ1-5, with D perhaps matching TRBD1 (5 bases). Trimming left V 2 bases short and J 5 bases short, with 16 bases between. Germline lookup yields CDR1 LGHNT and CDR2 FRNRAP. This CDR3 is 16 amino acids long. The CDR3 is CASGLFPEGKDQPQHF. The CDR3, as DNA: TGTGCTAGTGGTTTGTTCCCGGAGGGGAAGGATCAGCCCCAGCATTTT.

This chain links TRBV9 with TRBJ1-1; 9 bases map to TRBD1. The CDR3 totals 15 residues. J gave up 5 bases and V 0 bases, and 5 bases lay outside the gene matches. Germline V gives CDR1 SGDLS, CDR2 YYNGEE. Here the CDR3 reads CASSVAMGQGTEAFF. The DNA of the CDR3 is TGTGCCAGCAGCGTAGCTATGGGACAGGGAACTGAAGCTTTCTTT.